Below, 8 T cell receptor beta chains from the same sample are listed, as sequenced in a study of T cells in Graves' hyperthyroidism and ophthalmopathy. Researchers took RNA transcripts and amplified the TCR beta CDR3 regions from them. The HTBI primer set was used in a first-round RT-PCR of the TCR CDR3. TCRdb processed the multiplex PCR reads anew with MiXCR; each CDR3 protein has one entry. Among a few hundred thousand distinct CDR3 sequences, around a fifth were seen once, and the ten largest hold about 50%. The sequenced sample was blood. The receptors come from a woman aged 45-65 years with Graves' hyperthyroidism.

Many counts were recorded for this clonotype. One junction end disagrees with the germline gene, perhaps due to a read error. This chain connects TRBV7-9 to TRBJ2-3, with 7 positions matching TRBD1. The CDR3 is made up of 14 amino acids. Germline V gene lookup returns CDR1 SEHNR and CDR2 FQNEAQ (reference sequence). This CDR3 is CASSLGGGTNTQYF. DNA for the CDR3: TGTGCCAGCAGCTTAGGAGGGGGCACAAATACGCAGTATTTT.

This clonotype has a count of ten or more. The genes are TRBV6-1 and TRBJ2-7; TRBD2 agrees at 7 bases. The ends lost 8 bases at V and 5 bases at J; junction bases unmatched: 0. The CDR3 extends over 10 amino acids. CDR1 is MNHNS and CDR2 is SASEGT in the germline V gene. CDR3 in amino acids: CASGRDEQYF. The CDR3 DNA reads as TGTGCCAGCGGGAGGGACGAGCAGTACTTC.

This clonotype came up a few times. The chain carries TRBV18 and TRBJ1-5; 7 bases map to TRBD1. CDR1 and CDR2 from the germline V gene are KGHSH and LQKENI. This CDR3 is built from 14 residues. After removal of 6 bases from V and 4 bases from J, the junction contained 6 bases not matched to a gene. This CDR3 is CASSTGQTNQPQHF. For the CDR3, the DNA is TGTGCCAGCTCCACGGGACAGACAAATCAGCCCCAGCATTTT.

The table lists this clonotype with a few counts. This chain links TRBV9 with TRBJ1-1, with TRBD1 identical over 10 bases. The V gene's germline CDR1 is SGDLS and CDR2 YYNGEE. CDR3 length equals 15 residues. V gave up 3 bases and J gave up 6 bases; unmatched junction bases: 8. CDR3: CASSGGDRGNPEAFF. The DNA for the CDR3 is TGTGCCAGCAGCGGGGGGGACAGGGGAAACCCTGAAGCTTTCTTT.

In its sample, this clonotype was seen many times. The chain carries TRBV6-5 and TRBJ2-3; 7 bases are shared with TRBD2. CDR3 size: 15 residues. Germline assignment: CDR1 MNHEY and CDR2 SVGAGI. V lost 2 bases, J lost 3 bases, and 5 bases stayed unmatched. The CDR3 nucleotides are TGTGCCAGCAGTTACGGGCTAGCGGCTACAGATACGCAGTATTTT. Translation: CASSYGLAATDTQYF.

V is TRBV7-3 and J is TRBJ2-6; no clear D. The germline V gene encodes CDR1 SGHTA and CDR2 FQGTGA. The CDR3 extends over 16 amino acids. Trimming took 5 bases from V and 4 from J, leaving 15 bases between them. CDR3: CASSASVAGGANVLTF. CDR3 nucleotides: TGTGCCAGCAGCGCGTCGGTGGCTGGAGGGGCCAACGTCCTGACTTTC.

This clonotype was counted ten times or more. The chain combines TRBV9 with TRBJ2-7; D ambiguous. Trimming pared 0 bases from V and 6 bases from J, leaving 16 bases between. The CDR3 has 15 amino acids. The germline V gene encodes CDR1 SGDLS and CDR2 YYNGEE. The CDR3 bases are TGTGCCAGCAGCGTAGAACCTATTTTGATAGGCGAGCAGTACTTC. Protein sequence: CASSVEPILIGEQYF. The complete variable domain, with remaining parts taken from reference TRBV9 and TRBJ2-7, reads DSGVTQTPKHLITATGQRVTLRCSPRSGDLSVYWYQQSLDQGLQFLIQYYNGEERAKGNILERFSAQQFPDLHSELNLSSLELGDSALYFCASSVEPILIGEQYFGPGTRLTVT.

This clonotype was seen a single time. This sequence joins TRBV30 and TRBJ2-1; D possibly corresponds to TRBD1 (7 bases). V was cut by 1 base and J by 14 bases, with 15 bases left in between. The germline V gene encodes CDR1 GTSNPN and CDR2 SVGIG (reference sequence). CDR3 length equals 12 residues. CDR3 coding DNA: TGTGCCTGGAGTGAAGGGGGCGGGACAGAGTTCTTC. As protein: CAWSEGGGTEFF. Drawing the rest from reference TRBV30 and TRBJ2-1, the complete variable domain is SQTIHQWPATLVQPVGSPLSLECTVEGTSNPNLYWYRQAAGRGLQLLFYSVGIGQISSEVPQNLSASRPQDRQFILSSKKLLLSDSGFYLCAWSEGGGTEFFGPGTRLTVL.